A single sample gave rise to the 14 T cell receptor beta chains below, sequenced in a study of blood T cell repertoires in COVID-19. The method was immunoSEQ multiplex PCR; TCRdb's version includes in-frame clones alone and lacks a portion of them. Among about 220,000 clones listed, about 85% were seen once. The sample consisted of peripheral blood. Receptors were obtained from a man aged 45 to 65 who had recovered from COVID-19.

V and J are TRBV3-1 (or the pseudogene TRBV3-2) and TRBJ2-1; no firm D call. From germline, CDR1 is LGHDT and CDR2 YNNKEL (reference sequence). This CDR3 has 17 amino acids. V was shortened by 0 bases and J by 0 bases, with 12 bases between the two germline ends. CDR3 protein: CASSQDLYSSSYNEQFF. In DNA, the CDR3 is TGTGCCAGCAGCCAAGATCTCTACAGTAGCTCCTACAATGAGCAGTTCTTC.

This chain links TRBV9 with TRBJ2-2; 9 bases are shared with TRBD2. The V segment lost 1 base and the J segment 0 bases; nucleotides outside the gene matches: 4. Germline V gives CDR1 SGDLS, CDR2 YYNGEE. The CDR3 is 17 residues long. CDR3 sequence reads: CASSVTAGGPNTGELFF. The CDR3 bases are TGTGCCAGCAGCGTAACGGCGGGAGGGCCGAACACCGGGGAGCTGTTTTTT.

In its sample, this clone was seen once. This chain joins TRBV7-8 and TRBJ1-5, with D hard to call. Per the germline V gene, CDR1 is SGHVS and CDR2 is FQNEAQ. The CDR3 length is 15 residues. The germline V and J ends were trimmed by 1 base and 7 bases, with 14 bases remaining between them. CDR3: CASSLGEGGWQPQHF. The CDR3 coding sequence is TGTGCCAGCAGCTTAGGGGAGGGAGGATGGCAGCCCCAGCATTTT.

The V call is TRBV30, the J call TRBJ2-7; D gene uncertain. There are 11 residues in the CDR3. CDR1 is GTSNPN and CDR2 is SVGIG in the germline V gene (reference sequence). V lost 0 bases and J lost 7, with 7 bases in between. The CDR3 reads CAWSVLGEQYF. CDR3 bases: TGTGCCTGGAGTGTCCTCGGTGAGCAGTACTTC.

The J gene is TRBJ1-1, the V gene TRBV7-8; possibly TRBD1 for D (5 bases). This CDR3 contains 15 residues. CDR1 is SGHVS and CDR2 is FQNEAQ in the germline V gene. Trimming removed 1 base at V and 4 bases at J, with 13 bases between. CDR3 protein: CASSLGSRVSTEAFF. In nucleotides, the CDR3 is TGTGCCAGCAGCTTAGGCTCCAGGGTGAGCACTGAAGCTTTCTTT. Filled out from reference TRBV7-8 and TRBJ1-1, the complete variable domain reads GAGVSQSPRYKVAKRGQDVALRCDPISGHVSLFWYQQALGQGPEFLTYFQNEAQLDKSGLPSDRFFAERPEGSVSTLKIQRTQQEDSAVYLCASSLGSRVSTEAFFGQGTRLTVV.

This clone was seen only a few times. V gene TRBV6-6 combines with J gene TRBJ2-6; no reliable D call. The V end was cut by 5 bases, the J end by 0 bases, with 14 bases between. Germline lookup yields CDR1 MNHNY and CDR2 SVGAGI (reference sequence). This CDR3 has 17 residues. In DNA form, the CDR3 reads TGTGCCAGCAGTCCGAGTTTACCGATCTCTGGGGCCAACGTCCTGACTTTC. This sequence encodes CASSPSLPISGANVLTF.

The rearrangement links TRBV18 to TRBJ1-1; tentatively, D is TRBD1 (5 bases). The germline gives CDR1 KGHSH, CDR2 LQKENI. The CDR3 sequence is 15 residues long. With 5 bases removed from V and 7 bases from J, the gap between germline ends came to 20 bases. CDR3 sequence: CASSFLPGTRGEAFF. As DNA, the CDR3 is TGTGCCAGCTCATTCCTACCTGGGACTCGAGGTGAAGCTTTCTTT.

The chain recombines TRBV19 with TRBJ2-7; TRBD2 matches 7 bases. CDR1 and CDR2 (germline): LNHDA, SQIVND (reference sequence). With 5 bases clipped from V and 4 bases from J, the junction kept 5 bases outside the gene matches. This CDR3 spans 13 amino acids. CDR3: CASSRTSAYEQYF. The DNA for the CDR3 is TGTGCCAGTAGTCGTACTAGCGCGTACGAGCAGTACTTC. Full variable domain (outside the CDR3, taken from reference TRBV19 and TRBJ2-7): DGGITQSPKYLFRKEGQNVTLSCEQNLNHDAMYWYRQDPGQGLRLIYYSQIVNDFQKGDIAEGYSVSREKKESFPLTVTSAQKNPTAFYLCASSRTSAYEQYFGPGTRLTVT.

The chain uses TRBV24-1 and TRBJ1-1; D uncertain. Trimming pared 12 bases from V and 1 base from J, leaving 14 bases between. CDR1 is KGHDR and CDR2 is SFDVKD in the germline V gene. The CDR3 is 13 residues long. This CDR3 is CAASSAGNTEAFF. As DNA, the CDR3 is TGTGCCGCGTCCTCGGCGGGGAACACTGAAGCTTTCTTT.

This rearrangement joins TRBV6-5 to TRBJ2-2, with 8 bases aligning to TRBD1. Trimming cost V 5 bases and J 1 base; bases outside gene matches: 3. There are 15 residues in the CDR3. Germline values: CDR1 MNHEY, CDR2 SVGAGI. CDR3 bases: TGTGCCAGCAGTAACACAGGGGGGAACACCGGGGAGCTGTTTTTT. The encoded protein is CASSNTGGNTGELFF.

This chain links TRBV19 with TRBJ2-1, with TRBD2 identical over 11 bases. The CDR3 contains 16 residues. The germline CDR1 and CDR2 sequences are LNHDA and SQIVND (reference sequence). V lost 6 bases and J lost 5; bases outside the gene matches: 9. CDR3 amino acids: CASRPTSGSIDNEQFF. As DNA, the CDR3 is TGTGCCAGTAGACCCACTAGCGGGAGTATAGACAATGAGCAGTTCTTC.

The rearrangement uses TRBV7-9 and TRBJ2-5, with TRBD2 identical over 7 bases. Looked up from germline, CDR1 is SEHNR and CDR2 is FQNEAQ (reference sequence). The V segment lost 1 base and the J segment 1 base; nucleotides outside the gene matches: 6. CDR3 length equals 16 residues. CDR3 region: CASSLGLAGLQETQYF. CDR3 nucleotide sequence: TGTGCCAGCAGCTTAGGGTTAGCGGGCCTCCAAGAGACCCAGTACTTC.

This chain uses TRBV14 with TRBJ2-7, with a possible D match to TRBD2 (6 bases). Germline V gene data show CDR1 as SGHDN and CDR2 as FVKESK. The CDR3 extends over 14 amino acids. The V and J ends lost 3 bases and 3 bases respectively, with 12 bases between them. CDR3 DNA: TGTGCCAGCAGCCACCCCGGGACTTTCTACGAGCAGTACTTC. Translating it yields CASSHPGTFYEQYF.

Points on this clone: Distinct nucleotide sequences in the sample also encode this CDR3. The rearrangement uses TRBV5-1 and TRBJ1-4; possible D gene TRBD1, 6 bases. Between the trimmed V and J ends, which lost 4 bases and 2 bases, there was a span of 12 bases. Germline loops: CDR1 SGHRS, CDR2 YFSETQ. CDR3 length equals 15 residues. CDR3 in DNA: TGCGCCAGCAGCCCTGGGAGGGGGACTAATGAAAAACTGTTTTTT. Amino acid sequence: CASSPGRGTNEKLFF.